A single TCR beta chain is shown here with its context. Antigen: not known. These data originate in a study of cytomegalovirus exposure and HLA in healthy donors. With 60 Vbeta and 13 Jbeta primers, the PCR was carried out. Using immunoSEQ multiplex PCR, the repertoire was profiled, and TCRdb retains in-frame clones only, with some absent. The sample holds 140,000 to 150,000 clones, around three quarters seen once. General study findings and limits: In a later analysis, most CMV-associated TCR beta chains appeared HLA-restricted.

Sequencing was carried out using PBMCs. This receptor was identified in a middle-aged woman in good health and CMV-seropositive.

The CDR3 region is CASSPTPGGSYEQYF. The CDR3 DNA reads TGTGCCAGCAGTCCGACACCGGGGGGCTCCTACGAGCAGTACTTC. The V and J genes are TRBV7-9 and TRBJ2-7; TRBD2 agrees at 7 bases. This CDR3 is 15 amino acids long. Germline V lookup: CDR1 SEHNR, CDR2 FQNEAQ (reference sequence). V was clipped by 6 bases and J by 0 bases; unmatched bases: 8. The whole variable domain, remainder taken from reference TRBV7-9 and TRBJ2-7, is DTGVSQNPRHKITKRGQNVTFRCDPISEHNRLYWYRQTLGQGPEFLTYFQNEAQLEKSRLLSDRFSAERPKGSFSTLEIQRTEQGDSAMYLCASSPTPGGSYEQYFGPGTRLTVT.